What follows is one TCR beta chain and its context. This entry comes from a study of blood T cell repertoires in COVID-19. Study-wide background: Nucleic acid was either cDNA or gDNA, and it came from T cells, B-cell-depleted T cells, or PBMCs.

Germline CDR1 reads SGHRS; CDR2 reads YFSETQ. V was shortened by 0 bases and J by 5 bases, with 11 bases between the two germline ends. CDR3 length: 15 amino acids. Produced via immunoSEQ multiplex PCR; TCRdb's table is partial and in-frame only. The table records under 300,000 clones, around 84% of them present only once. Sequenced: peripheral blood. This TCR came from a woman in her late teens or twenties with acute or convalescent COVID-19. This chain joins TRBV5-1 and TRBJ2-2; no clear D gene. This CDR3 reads CASSLVQTKTGELFF. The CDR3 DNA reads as TGCGCCAGCAGCTTGGTCCAGACAAAAACCGGGGAGCTGTTTTTT.